Shown below are 10 T cell receptor beta chains from a single sample sequenced in a study of technical replicates of blood from a handful of donors (dated 2017 in TCRdb). Receptor libraries were prepared by the immunoSEQ multiplex PCR assay. Drawn from immuneACCESS, this table holds only the in-frame rearrangements with V and J called that TCRdb kept. Clones are partly lost; checked studies trace under half to an unresolved V gene and leave the rest unexplained. This sample comprises about 76,000 clones, 70% to 90% of them detected only once. 4.5% to 6% of the sample goes to the ten largest clones. Sample: PBMCs. The receptors were sampled from a human donor in good health. Some clones in this sample may be carry-over from other donors' samples.

The rearrangement links TRBV19 to TRBJ2-3, with 11 bases lining up with TRBD2. Unmatched junction bases numbered 12, after V lost 8 bases and J lost 2 bases. Per the germline V gene, CDR1 is LNHDA and CDR2 is SQIVND (reference sequence). The CDR3 spans 17 residues. The CDR3 coding sequence is TGTGCCAGTTCTAAGTCGTCTAGCGGGGGGACCACAGATACGCAGTATTTT. It specifies CASSKSSSGGTTDTQYF.

This clone was detected once. J is TRBJ1-2 and V is TRBV19; 9 bases align to TRBD1. From germline, CDR1 is LNHDA and CDR2 SQIVND (reference sequence). The length of the CDR3 is 14 residues. The V and J ends lost 7 bases and 4 bases, in that order; junction bases with no gene match: 7. DNA for the CDR3: TGTGCCAGTACCAAGACGACAGGGGGCTATGGCTACACCTTC. Its protein is CASTKTTGGYGYTF.

V and J are TRBV11-1 and TRBJ1-1; D may be TRBD1 (6 bases). Germline-derived CDR1 and CDR2 are SGHAT and FQDESV (reference sequence). Trimming removed 5 bases at V and 1 base at J, with 11 bases between. The CDR3 consists of 14 residues. As DNA, the CDR3 is TGTGCCAGCAGCAGACAGGTGAGGAACACTGAAGCTTTCTTT. Translation: CASSRQVRNTEAFF.

The rearrangement uses TRBV4-3 and TRBJ2-3; the match to TRBD2 covers 16 bases. The germline V gene encodes CDR1 LGHNA and CDR2 YSLEER. This CDR3 contains 18 residues. Losses at the gene ends were 5 bases for V and 1 base for J; bases not matched to a gene: 6. The CDR3 DNA reads TGCGCCAGCAGCGAAGGGACTAGCGGGGGGGCCCGCACAGATACGCAGTATTTT. It codes for CASSEGTSGGARTDTQYF.

The rearrangement links TRBV19 to TRBJ1-1; the D gene is possibly TRBD1 (6 bases). CDR1 LNHDA and CDR2 SQIVND come from the germline V gene (reference sequence). Trimming removed 10 bases at V and 5 bases at J, with 17 bases between. The CDR3 runs 13 residues. This chain's CDR3 is CATSWGRGTEAFF. CDR3 DNA: TGTGCCACCTCTTGGGGGCGAGGGACTGAAGCTTTCTTT.

The chain combines TRBV4-1 with TRBJ2-7, with 9 bases matching TRBD2. The CDR3 has 17 amino acids. With 3 bases clipped from V and 2 bases from J, the junction kept 11 bases outside the gene matches. Germline V CDR1 and CDR2: MGHRA, YSYEKL. The CDR3 sequence: CASSQGLSGRSPYEQYF. In nucleotides, the CDR3 is TGCGCCAGCAGCCAGGGTCTTAGCGGGAGATCGCCCTACGAGCAGTACTTC.

This clone was counted once. The rearrangement links TRBV29-1 to TRBJ1-2; 9 positions agree with TRBD1. The CDR3 has 14 amino acids. V shed 5 bases, J shed 5 bases, and the junction held 9 bases outside the gene matches. Germline CDR1 is SQVTM and CDR2 is ANQGSEA. The CDR3 protein is CSVTRDRVGYGYTF. The CDR3 nucleotides read TGCAGCGTTACCCGGGACAGGGTTGGTTATGGCTACACCTTC.

J is TRBJ2-3 and V is TRBV4-2, with a possible D match to TRBD2 (6 bases). In germline, CDR1 is LGHNA, CDR2 YNFKEQ. This CDR3 region has 14 residues. The V end was cut by 4 bases, the J end by 4 bases, with 12 bases between. This CDR3 is CASSPGLRPDTQYF. The CDR3 coding sequence is TGTGCCAGCAGCCCCGGACTACGCCCAGATACGCAGTATTTT.

This clone was picked up one time. The chain combines TRBV5-4 with TRBJ2-1; possibly TRBD2 for D (6 bases). From germline, CDR1 is SGHNT and CDR2 YYREEE (reference sequence). Trimming removed 6 bases from V and 5 bases from J, with 12 bases in between. The CDR3 runs 13 residues. CDR3 sequence reads: CASTPGGNNEQFF. CDR3 in DNA: TGTGCCAGCACCCCCGGGGGAAACAATGAGCAGTTCTTC.

The chain employs TRBV6-5 and TRBJ2-3; 7 nucleotides line up with TRBD2. This CDR3 region has 15 residues. V lost 10 bases, J lost 9 bases, and 19 bases stayed unmatched. Per the germline V gene, CDR1 is MNHEY and CDR2 is SVGAGI. The CDR3 loop reads CATSEGRAIRFTQYF. The CDR3 nucleotides are TGTGCCACCTCGGAGGGGAGGGCCATTCGTTTCACGCAGTATTTT.